This TCR beta chain was recorded in a study of T cell repertoires in cytomegalovirus infection. In the study overall: Newly reported HLA-C-restricted and thoroughly characterized HLA-B-restricted CMV epitopes were employed. CMV infection and matching HLA type were both indicated by public TCR beta signatures. Broader study findings: Dominant in the ex vivo response were TCR beta clonotypes restricted by HLA-C and specific for CMV.

MiXCR, run by TCRdb on the reads, gives a single entry per CDR3 protein. The sample has about 700,000 distinct CDR3 sequences, around 31% seen once; the top ten hold roughly 18%. This clonotype was seen a few times. Its target is not known. Germline V gene data show CDR1 as DFQATT and CDR2 as SNEGSKA (reference sequence). The CDR3 length is 12 residues. V was pared by 2 bases and J by 6 bases, with 8 bases between. The V and J genes are TRBV20-1 and TRBJ2-4; possibly TRBD1 for D (6 bases). The input for sequencing was cultured PBMCs, taken from culture after CMV antigen stimulation. This sequence originates from a human donor in good health (CMV status not recorded). Some clones in this sample may be carry-over from other donors' samples. CDR3 DNA: TGCAGTGCTAGAACGGACAGAAACATTCAGTACTTC. It yields the protein CSARTDRNIQYF.